The TCR beta chain under discussion was sequenced for a study of blood T cell repertoires in COVID-19. Study details: T cells, B-cell-depleted T cells, or PBMCs supplied cDNA or gDNA.

CDR3 length: 12 residues. Deletions cut 7 bases from V and 6 bases from J, with 12 bases between. The germline CDR1 and CDR2 sequences are MDHEN and SYDVKM. TCRdb keeps only in-frame clones here, not all; method: immunoSEQ multiplex PCR. Here the sample spans some 290,000 clones, around 89% being singletons. This clone was picked up one time. The receptor was derived from a woman between 35 and 50 years old with COVID-19, enrolled during active disease. Input material: peripheral blood. The chain couples TRBV28 to TRBJ1-2; perhaps TRBD1 as D (6 bases). CDR3 residues: CASTGGADGYTF. The CDR3 DNA sequence: TGTGCCAGCACTGGGGGCGCAGATGGCTACACCTTC.